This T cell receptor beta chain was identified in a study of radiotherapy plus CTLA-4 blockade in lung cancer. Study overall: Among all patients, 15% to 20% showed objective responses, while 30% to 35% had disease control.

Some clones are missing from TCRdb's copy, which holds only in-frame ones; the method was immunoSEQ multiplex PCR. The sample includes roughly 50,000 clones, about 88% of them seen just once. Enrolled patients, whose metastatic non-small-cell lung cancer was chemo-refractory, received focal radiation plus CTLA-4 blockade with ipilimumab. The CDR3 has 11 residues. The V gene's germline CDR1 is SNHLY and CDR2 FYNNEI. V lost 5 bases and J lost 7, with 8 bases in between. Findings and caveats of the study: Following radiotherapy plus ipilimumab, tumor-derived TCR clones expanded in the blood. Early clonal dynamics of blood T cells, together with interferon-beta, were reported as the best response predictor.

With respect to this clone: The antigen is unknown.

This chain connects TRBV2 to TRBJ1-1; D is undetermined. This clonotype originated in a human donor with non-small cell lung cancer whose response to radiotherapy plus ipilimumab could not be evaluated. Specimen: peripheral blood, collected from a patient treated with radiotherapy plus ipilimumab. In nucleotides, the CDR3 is TGTGCCAGCAGTTTACAGTATGAAGCTTTCTTT. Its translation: CASSLQYEAFF.